These 3 T cell receptor beta chains were sequenced from one sample in a study of blood T cell repertoires in COVID-19. Repertoires were generated with immunoSEQ multiplex PCR, while TCRdb's copy carries only in-frame clones and drops some. The table records around 100,000 clones, 70% to 85% of them present only once. Sequenced: peripheral blood. The receptors stem from a man aged 55 to 70 with active or convalescent COVID-19.

This clone was seen just once. The rearrangement joins TRBV27 to TRBJ2-5; TRBD2 matches at 9 bases. Germline loops: CDR1 MNHEY, CDR2 SMNVEV (reference sequence). The trim removed 6 bases at V and 0 bases at J, leaving 8 bases unmatched. The CDR3 contains 16 residues. The CDR3 is CASSSLRLADQETQYF. In DNA form, the CDR3 reads TGTGCCAGCAGCTCACTGAGACTAGCGGACCAAGAGACCCAGTACTTC.

The gene calls are TRBV6-6 and TRBJ2-5; 9 nucleotides agree with TRBD1. The CDR3 extends over 13 amino acids. CDR1 is MNHNY, CDR2 SVGAGI, per germline (reference sequence). V shed 7 bases and J 3 bases; nucleotides not matched to a gene: 3. The DNA for the CDR3 is TGTGCCAGCATCTGGGACAGGGAAGAGACCCAGTACTTC. It codes for CASIWDREETQYF.

The CDR3 loop is CASRTGGAGEKLFF. CDR3 bases: TGTGCCAGCAGGACAGGGGGCGCTGGTGAAAAACTGTTTTTT. The genes are TRBV6-5 and TRBJ1-4; 10 nucleotides match TRBD1. V trimming: 6 bases; J trimming: 7 bases; junction bases outside the gene matches: 5. Germline CDR1 and CDR2: MNHEY and SVGAGI. The CDR3 sequence is 14 residues long.